Each of the 32 T cell receptor beta chains below was sequenced from the same sample in a study of blood T cell repertoires in COVID-19. This table comes from immunoSEQ multiplex PCR, and its TCRdb copy is limited to in-frame clones, with some not included. The table records roughly 410,000 clones, more than 75% of them present only once. Sequencing input: peripheral blood. The source is a woman aged 60-75 years with COVID-19, enrolled during active disease.

The V gene is TRBV27, the J gene TRBJ2-7; 7 bases are shared with TRBD1. Losses at the gene ends were 6 bases for V and 3 bases for J; bases not matched to a gene: 11. CDR1 MNHEY and CDR2 SMNVEV come from the germline V gene (reference sequence). CDR3 length equals 15 residues. For the CDR3, the DNA is TGTGCCAGCAGACTACGGACAGGTTGGTACTACGAGCAGTACTTC. It yields the protein CASRLRTGWYYEQYF.

The chain uses TRBV5-4 and TRBJ1-6, with D unresolved. The CDR3 sequence is 14 residues long. The germline V gene encodes CDR1 SGHNT and CDR2 YYREEE (reference sequence). The germline V and J ends were trimmed by 0 bases and 11 bases, with 12 bases remaining between them. The CDR3 loop reads CASSLGGARTPLHF. Here the CDR3 DNA reads TGTGCCAGCAGCTTGGGAGGTGCTAGGACACCCCTCCACTTT. Full variable domain (outside the CDR3, taken from reference TRBV5-4 and TRBJ1-6): ETGVTQSPTHLIKTRGQQVTLRCSSQSGHNTVSWYQQALGQGPQFIFQYYREEENGRGNFPPRFSGLQFPNYSSELNVNALELDDSALYLCASSLGGARTPLHFGNGTRLTVT.

V is TRBV25-1 and J is TRBJ1-2; the D gene is possibly TRBD1 (5 bases). V dropped 1 base and J dropped 2 bases, with 11 bases sitting between them. Germline CDR1 and CDR2: MGHDK and SYGVNS. The CDR3 is 15 residues long. The CDR3 DNA reads as TGTGCCAGCAGTGAATTGTCAGGGCACAACTATGGCTACACCTTC. Amino acid sequence: CASSELSGHNYGYTF.

V and J are TRBV6-6 and TRBJ1-1; D not resolved. CDR3 length: 14 amino acids. V gave up 5 bases and J gave up 3 bases, with 13 bases separating them. The germline V gene has CDR1 MNHNY and CDR2 SVGAGI (reference sequence). The CDR3 region is CASSQQIGDTEAFF. In nucleotides, the CDR3 is TGTGCCAGCAGTCAACAAATAGGAGACACTGAAGCTTTCTTT.

The J gene is TRBJ1-2, the V gene TRBV28; TRBD1 might be the D (6 bases). Looked up from germline, CDR1 is MDHEN and CDR2 is SYDVKM. Trimming took 7 bases from V and 5 from J, leaving 14 bases between them. The CDR3 is made up of 13 amino acids. The CDR3: CASTPGAVYGYTF. The CDR3 bases are TGTGCCAGCACTCCAGGGGCAGTTTATGGCTACACCTTC.

The CDR3 here is CASSQDSWLAGGPSYEQYF. The CDR3 DNA is TGCGCCAGCAGCCAAGATAGTTGGCTAGCGGGGGGCCCTTCCTACGAGCAGTACTTC. The rearrangement joins TRBV4-1 to TRBJ2-7, with TRBD2 identical over 11 bases. In germline, CDR1 is MGHRA, CDR2 YSYEKL. V lost 0 bases to trimming and J lost 1 base; unmatched junction nucleotides: 11. The CDR3 is 19 residues long.

The chain uses TRBV6-5 and TRBJ1-4; D uncertain. Trimming shortened V by 4 bases and J by 8 bases, and 11 bases separated the two germline ends. CDR3 size: 13 residues. Germline assignment: CDR1 MNHEY and CDR2 SVGAGI. The DNA of the CDR3 is TGTGCCAGCAGTTCCCTGCCGCGGGAAAAACTGTTTTTT. This translates into CASSSLPREKLFF.

V usage is TRBV6-5 and J usage is TRBJ2-1; unclear D gene. CDR1 and CDR2 from the germline V gene are MNHEY and SVGAGI. V gave up 0 bases and J gave up 3 bases, with 6 bases separating them. There are 14 residues in the CDR3. As DNA, the CDR3 is TGTGCCAGCAGTTACTCGAGGCACTACAATGAGCAGTTCTTC. It translates to CASSYSRHYNEQFF.

This clone was detected only a few times. The J gene is TRBJ1-1, the V gene TRBV7-9; a possible D gene is TRBD1 (5 bases). CDR3 size: 16 residues. Trimming stripped 4 bases from V and 1 base from J, with 16 bases between. Germline V gene sequence: CDR1 SEHNR, CDR2 FQNEAQ (reference sequence). CDR3 loop: CASSSPRQTPNTEAFF. CDR3 nucleotide sequence: TGTGCCAGCAGCTCTCCCAGACAGACACCGAACACTGAAGCTTTCTTT.

V usage is TRBV19 and J usage is TRBJ2-5; 7 bases map to TRBD1. Per germline, CDR1 LNHDA and CDR2 SQIVND (reference sequence). The CDR3 runs 17 residues. V gave up 4 bases and J gave up 1 base; unmatched junction bases: 12. The CDR3 DNA is TGTGCCAGTAGTAGCCGGGCCATGGGACAGTTCCAAGAGACCCAGTACTTC. Its protein is CASSSRAMGQFQETQYF.

The chain is built from TRBV5-1 and TRBJ2-3; the D gene is possibly TRBD1 (6 bases). CDR3 size: 15 residues. Germline-derived CDR1 and CDR2 are SGHRS and YFSETQ. With 4 bases removed from V and 7 bases from J, the gap between germline ends came to 19 bases. In DNA form, the CDR3 reads TGCGCCAGCAGCCCCAAGGACAGCAATGTGAATACGCAGTATTTT. This sequence encodes CASSPKDSNVNTQYF.

V usage is TRBV11-2 and J usage is TRBJ2-3; no clear D. The CDR3 length is 14 residues. The germline CDR1 and CDR2 sequences are SGHAT and FQNNGV. V dropped 3 bases and J dropped 0 bases, with 7 bases sitting between them. The CDR3 coding sequence is TGTGCCAGCAGCTTGGCCCCGAGCACAGATACGCAGTATTTT. It encodes CASSLAPSTDTQYF.

This rearrangement joins TRBV7-9 to TRBJ1-2; the match to TRBD1 covers 8 bases. Trimming cost V 5 bases and J 1 base; bases outside gene matches: 15. The CDR3 has 18 amino acids. Germline V CDR1 and CDR2: SEHNR, FQNEAQ (reference sequence). The CDR3 DNA sequence: TGTGCCAGCAGCCCCCCGGCAGGGGGCATATGGGGTAACTATGGCTACACCTTC. Translation gives CASSPPAGGIWGNYGYTF.

CDR3 nucleotide sequence: TGTGCCGGCGGTCGGGAGACCCAGTACTTC. It translates to CAGGRETQYF. The chain carries TRBV27 and TRBJ2-5; D unclear. Per germline, CDR1 MNHEY and CDR2 SMNVEV (reference sequence). The CDR3 consists of 10 residues. V lost 11 bases to trimming and J lost 5 bases, with 9 bases between them.

The chain has TRBV18 and TRBJ1-2; 8 bases are shared with TRBD1. The V and J ends lost 6 bases and 0 bases, in that order; junction bases with no gene match: 6. The CDR3 sequence is 15 residues long. CDR1 and CDR2 (germline): KGHSH, LQKENI. The CDR3 loop reads CASSNRDRSNYGYTF. The CDR3 nucleotides read TGTGCCAGCTCTAACCGGGACAGGTCTAACTATGGCTACACCTTC.

V is TRBV11-2 and J is TRBJ2-5, with 12 nucleotides matching TRBD2. The CDR3 consists of 15 residues. Looked up from germline, CDR1 is SGHAT and CDR2 is FQNNGV. Trimming cost V 3 bases and J 5 bases; bases outside gene matches: 4. The CDR3 DNA is TGTGCCAGCAGCTTTTCTAGCGGGGGGGCGGAGACCCAGTACTTC. It is translated as CASSFSSGGAETQYF.

The chain links TRBV28 to TRBJ1-1, with D uncertain. V gave up 3 bases and J gave up 4 bases, with 9 bases separating them. CDR1 and CDR2 (germline): MDHEN, SYDVKM. CDR3 length equals 13 residues. The CDR3 spells CASSFLRGTEAFF. CDR3 bases: TGTGCCAGCAGTTTCCTGAGAGGCACTGAAGCTTTCTTT.

This clone was counted at least ten times. This chain links TRBV28 with TRBJ1-5, with 8 bases fitting TRBD1. The germline V gene encodes CDR1 MDHEN and CDR2 SYDVKM. V dropped 5 bases and J dropped 7; count of bases not matched to a gene: 10. The CDR3 has 15 residues. The CDR3 region is CASSLGQGVTQPQHF. For the CDR3, the DNA is TGTGCCAGCAGTCTCGGACAGGGCGTAACACAGCCCCAGCATTTT.

This clone was seen only a few times. The V gene is TRBV4-2, the J gene TRBJ2-2; a possible D gene is TRBD2 (6 bases). Per germline, CDR1 LGHNA and CDR2 YNFKEQ. The CDR3 loop spans 17 amino acids. V gave up 1 base and J gave up 0 bases, with 12 bases separating them. CDR3: CASSQGPSGPNTGELFF. The CDR3 coding sequence is TGTGCCAGCAGCCAAGGGCCCAGCGGGCCGAACACCGGGGAGCTGTTTTTT.

This rearrangement joins TRBV9 to TRBJ2-2; TRBD1 agrees at 9 bases. This CDR3 spans 16 amino acids. Germline-derived CDR1 and CDR2 are SGDLS and YYNGEE. V trimming: 4 bases; J trimming: 0 bases; junction bases outside the gene matches: 4. CDR3 nucleotide sequence: TGTGCCAGCAGCACACGGGACAGGGCGAACACCGGGGAGCTGTTTTTT. The encoded protein is CASSTRDRANTGELFF.

The chain combines TRBV30 with TRBJ1-3; possible D gene TRBD1, 6 bases. V was pared by 2 bases and J by 11 bases, with 10 bases between. Germline V gene data show CDR1 as GTSNPN and CDR2 as SVGIG (reference sequence). CDR3 size: 11 residues. CDR3 nucleotide sequence: TGTGCCTGGAGTCCGGACAGTTCCATATATTTT. This codes for CAWSPDSSIYF.

J is TRBJ1-3 and V is TRBV29-1, with TRBD1 matching 9 bases. The germline gives CDR1 SQVTM, CDR2 ANQGSEA. The CDR3 contains 15 residues. Trimming cost V 3 bases and J 0 bases; bases outside gene matches: 3. As DNA, the CDR3 is TGCAGCGTTGAGATGACAGGGGGCTCTGGAAACACCATATATTTT. This encodes CSVEMTGGSGNTIYF.

This clone was seen only a few times. The genes are TRBV6-5 and TRBJ1-2, with D unclear. The CDR3 loop spans 13 amino acids. Trimming left V 5 bases short and J 6 bases short, with 13 bases between. CDR1 and CDR2 (germline): MNHEY, SVGAGI. This CDR3 is CASSRRPENGYTF. In DNA, the CDR3 is TGTGCCAGCAGTCGACGACCGGAGAATGGCTACACCTTC.

This clone was detected a few times. The chain employs TRBV18 and TRBJ1-2, with 8 bases identical to TRBD1. V dropped 4 bases and J dropped 4; count of bases not matched to a gene: 5. Germline V CDR1 and CDR2: KGHSH, LQKENI. The CDR3 is made up of 14 amino acids. In DNA, the CDR3 is TGTGCCAGCTCACGCCGGGACAGGACCTATGGCTACACCTTC. It specifies CASSRRDRTYGYTF.

The chain joins TRBV18 to TRBJ1-2, with TRBD1 matching over 12 bases. V gave up 3 bases and J gave up 3 bases; unmatched junction bases: 11. Germline CDR1 reads KGHSH; CDR2 reads LQKENI. The CDR3 is made up of 18 amino acids. The CDR3 region is CASSPRDRGLKIDYGYTF. CDR3 DNA: TGTGCCAGCTCACCCCGGGACAGGGGGCTGAAGATTGACTATGGCTACACCTTC. The complete variable domain, with remaining parts taken from reference TRBV18 and TRBJ1-2, reads NAGVMQNPRHLVRRRGQEARLRCSPMKGHSHVYWYRQLPEEGLKFMVYLQKENIIDESGMPKERFSAEFPKEGPSILRIQQVVRGDSAAYFCASSPRDRGLKIDYGYTFGSGTRLTVV.

This clone has more than one count but fewer than ten. The chain combines TRBV18 with TRBJ1-2; 9 nucleotides align to TRBD1. This CDR3 contains 15 residues. Germline-derived CDR1 and CDR2 are KGHSH and LQKENI. V dropped 3 bases and J dropped 8; count of bases not matched to a gene: 10. CDR3 amino acids: CASSPPGTGPKGYTF. CDR3 nucleotides: TGTGCCAGCTCACCCCCCGGGACAGGGCCTAAGGGCTACACCTTC.

The chain couples TRBV15 to TRBJ2-7; TRBD1 might be the D (5 bases). In germline, CDR1 is LNHNV, CDR2 YYDKDF (reference sequence). This CDR3 has 15 residues. Trimming shortened V by 0 bases and J by 3 bases, and 12 bases separated the two germline ends. The DNA for the CDR3 is TGTGCCACCAGCAGAGATCCCAGGGCCAGCTACGAGCAGTACTTC. This translates into CATSRDPRASYEQYF. The whole variable domain, remainder taken from reference TRBV15 and TRBJ2-7, is DAMVIQNPRYQVTQFGKPVTLSCSQTLNHNVMYWYQQKSSQAPKLLFHYYDKDFNNEADTPDNFQSRRPNTSFCFLDIRSPGLGDTAMYLCATSRDPRASYEQYFGPGTRLTVT.

In its sample, this clone was seen a few times. The chain is built from TRBV5-1 and TRBJ2-3; D unclear. Trimming left V 0 bases short and J 2 bases short, with 10 bases between. Germline lookup yields CDR1 SGHRS and CDR2 YFSETQ. This CDR3 is 15 amino acids long. CDR3 in amino acids: CASSLAARNTDTQYF. CDR3 nucleotides: TGCGCCAGCAGCTTGGCCGCCAGGAACACAGATACGCAGTATTTT. The full variable domain, rest sourced from reference TRBV5-1 and TRBJ2-3, is KAGVTQTPRYLIKTRGQQVTLSCSPISGHRSVSWYQQTPGQGLQFLFEYFSETQRNKGNFPGRFSGRQFSNSRSEMNVSTLELGDSALYLCASSLAARNTDTQYFGPGTRLTVL.

V usage is TRBV7-9 and J usage is TRBJ2-7; D is unresolved. The CDR3 totals 13 residues. V was shortened by 2 bases and J by 7 bases, with 12 bases between the two germline ends. Germline CDR1 and CDR2: SEHNR and FQNEAQ (reference sequence). The CDR3 region is CASSLLAEAEQYF. The CDR3 region has the DNA TGTGCCAGCAGCTTATTGGCAGAGGCAGAGCAGTACTTC.

This rearrangement joins TRBV6-5 to TRBJ1-3; TRBD1 matches at 9 bases. Germline-derived CDR1 and CDR2 are MNHEY and SVGAGI. CDR3 length: 14 residues. V gave up 5 bases and J gave up 3 bases; unmatched junction bases: 2. The chain's CDR3 is CASSTGGLGNTIYF. The CDR3 bases are TGTGCCAGCAGTACAGGGGGCCTTGGAAACACCATATATTTT.

This clone was seen just once. The chain carries TRBV3-1 (or the pseudogene TRBV3-2) and TRBJ1-2; D call uncertain. The germline V gene has CDR1 LGHDT and CDR2 YNNKEL (reference sequence). The ends were cut back, 1 base at V and 9 bases at J, with 6 bases in the middle. The CDR3 consists of 11 residues. Written as DNA, the CDR3 is TGTGCCAGCAGCCAAGTTGACAGCTACACCTTC. It encodes CASSQVDSYTF.

This sequence joins TRBV4-1 and TRBJ1-6, with 7 bases fitting TRBD1. The CDR3 runs to 17 residues. J was trimmed by 0 bases and V by 2 bases; bases with no gene match: 4. Germline CDR1 is MGHRA and CDR2 is YSYEKL. This CDR3 reads CASSQNAGGSYNSPLHF. The CDR3 DNA follows: TGCGCCAGCAGCCAAAACGCAGGGGGCTCCTATAATTCACCCCTCCACTTT.